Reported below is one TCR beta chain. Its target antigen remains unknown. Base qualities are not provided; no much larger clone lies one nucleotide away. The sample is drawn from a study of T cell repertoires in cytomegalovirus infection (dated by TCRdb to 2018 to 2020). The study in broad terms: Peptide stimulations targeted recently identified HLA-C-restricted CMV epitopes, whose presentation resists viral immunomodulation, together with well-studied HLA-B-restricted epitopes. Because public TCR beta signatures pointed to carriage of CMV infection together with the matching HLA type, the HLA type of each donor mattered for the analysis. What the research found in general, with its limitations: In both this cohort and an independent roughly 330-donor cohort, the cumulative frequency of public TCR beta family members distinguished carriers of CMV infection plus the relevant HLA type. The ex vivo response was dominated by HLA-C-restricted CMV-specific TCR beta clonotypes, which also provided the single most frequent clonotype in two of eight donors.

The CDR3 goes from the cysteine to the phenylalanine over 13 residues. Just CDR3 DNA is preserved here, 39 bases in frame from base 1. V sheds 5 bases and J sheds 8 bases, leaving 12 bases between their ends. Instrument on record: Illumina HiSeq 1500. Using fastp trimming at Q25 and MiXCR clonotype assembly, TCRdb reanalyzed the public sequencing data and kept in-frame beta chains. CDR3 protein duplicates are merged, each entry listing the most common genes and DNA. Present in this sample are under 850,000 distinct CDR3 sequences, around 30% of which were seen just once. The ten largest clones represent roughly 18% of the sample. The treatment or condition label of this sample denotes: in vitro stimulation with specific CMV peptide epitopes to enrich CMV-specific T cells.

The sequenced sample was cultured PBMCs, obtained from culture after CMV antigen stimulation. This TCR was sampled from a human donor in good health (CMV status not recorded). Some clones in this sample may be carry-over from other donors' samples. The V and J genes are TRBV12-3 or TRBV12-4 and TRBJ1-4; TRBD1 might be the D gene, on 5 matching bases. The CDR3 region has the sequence CASSPPDTEKLFF. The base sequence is TGTGCCAGCAGTCCCCCGGACACCGAAAAACTGTTTTTT.